This T cell receptor beta chain was obtained from a study of metastatic and nonmetastatic thyroid tumors. Study-level information: Across blood and tumor or nodule tissue, repertoires from malignant and benign thyroid patients were compared with one another.

This clone was seen many times. None of the patients had undergone any treatment ahead of thyroid surgery. Germline CDR1 reads MNHNS; CDR2 reads SASEGT. V lost 3 bases, J lost 8 bases, and 8 bases stayed unmatched. The CDR3 has 15 residues. In the study's own analysis: Between-group CDR3 differences, defined by clinicopathological status, yielded a distant-metastasis classifier for papillary thyroid cancer. With MiXCR, TCRdb reprocessed the PCR reads. TCRdb's processing, not the authors' own work, is the source of the V and J calls. The table has roughly 57,000 clones, approximately 20% seen once. The chain couples TRBV6-1 to TRBJ2-1; TRBD2 matches at 9 bases. The sequence derives from a female donor with papillary thyroid cancer or a benign thyroid nodule (not recorded which). Some clones in this sample may be carry-over from other donors' samples. The sequenced material came from blood. CDR3 DNA: TGTGCCAGCAGTGAGGTTCTAGCGGGAAGAGATGAGCAGTTCTTC. Translating gives CASSEVLAGRDEQFF.